This TCR beta chain was sequenced in a study of post-analysis software for immune sequencing data (dated by TCRdb to about 2015). About the investigation overall: Disease courses on record covered relapsing-remitting, secondary progressive and progressive-relapsing multiple sclerosis, though some patients had no subtype annotation. A subset of samples was prepared in parallel using single-end sample barcoding, then pooled and co-amplified after Illumina adapter ligation. The patient repertoires were compared against roughly 12 previously published healthy control repertoires obtained from donors aged 6 to 25 years. Overall study results and their limits: When samples were clustered directly using the F measure, samples prepared in the same batch co-clustered strongly, which prompted a batch-effect correction. Multiple sclerosis patients had significantly lower normalized Chao1 diversity than controls, a result that suggests substantial peripheral T-cell clonal expansion. The control group was slightly older than the multiple sclerosis patient group. Significantly higher frequencies in patients than in controls were found for five TRBV segments, including TRBV5-6, TRBV5-1 and TRBV20-1.

This clonotype was observed a handful of times. No cognate antigen has been identified for it. No base qualities exist here, and no much larger clone lies one base off it. To demonstrate the VDJtools post-analysis software, the study profiled TCR beta repertoires from the peripheral blood of about a dozen young patients with multiple sclerosis. The patients with multiple sclerosis were children and adolescents between about 6 and 17 years of age. The protocol used for the library was PCR. Sequencing relied on an Illumina HiSeq 2500. To reduce PCR and sequencing biases, unique molecular identifiers were built into the TCR beta cDNA libraries. About 500,000 cDNA molecules were obtained for every 1 to 10 million input T cells, so each molecule roughly corresponded to one T cell. The patient libraries were prepared and sequenced using the same protocol as the earlier healthy control dataset. Within a given batch, samples were prepared together, multiplexed and sequenced on the same HiSeq lane. The authors' pipeline ran thus. MIGEC handled the raw barcoded reads, throwing out single-read molecular identifier groups before consensus assembly and CDR3 extraction. Clonotype tables were post-analysed with VDJtools, normalizing diversity by down-sampling all datasets to the smallest sample size. Repertoire overlap clustering matched CDR3 amino acid but not nucleotide sequences to correct batch-related cross-sample contamination. Starting from the raw public reads, TCRdb applied fastp trimming at Q25, assembled clones with MiXCR and retained in-frame beta chains. For every CDR3 protein sequence, its rows merge into one entry that carries the most common genes and DNA. The V and J calls and clone size are TCRdb's, not the authors'. Within this sample are under 900,000 distinct CDR3 sequences, with roughly 58% of them counted one time only. The biggest ten clones account for 4.6% of the sample.

From cysteine to phenylalanine, the CDR3 is 15 amino acids long. Solely the CDR3 DNA is kept, with 45 bases framed from the first base. Trimming at the junction amounts to 5 bases on V and 0 bases on J, and the germline ends lie 12 bases apart. Looking up the germline V gene yields CDR1 SGHVS and CDR2 FQNEAQ. Sequencing was done on a sample of blood. The chain was built from TRBV7-8 and TRBJ2-3; the D gene is unclear. The source is a girl aged 5-17 years with multiple sclerosis. The CDR3 sequence is CASSPYGVSTDTQYF. The DNA sequence is given as TGTGCCAGCAGCCCTTATGGGGTGAGCACAGATACGCAGTATTTT.